Below, 15 T cell receptor beta chains from the same sample are listed, as sequenced in a study of cytomegalovirus exposure and HLA in healthy donors. PCR used 60 Vbeta primers and 13 Jbeta primers. Clones were sequenced by immunoSEQ multiplex PCR, and TCRdb holds only the in-frame ones, with some missing. The sample includes approximately 110,000 clones, about 80% of them seen just once. The material sequenced was PBMCs. Source of these receptors: a middle-aged man in good health and CMV-seronegative.

This clone was counted only a few times. This sequence joins TRBV10-3 and TRBJ2-1, with D possibly matching TRBD1 (6 bases). The germline V and J ends were trimmed by 6 bases and 5 bases, with 14 bases remaining between them. This CDR3 is built from 14 residues. Per germline, CDR1 ENHRY and CDR2 SYGVKD. The CDR3 region is CAIRKGGEDNEQFF. DNA of the CDR3: TGTGCCATCAGAAAAGGGGGAGAGGACAATGAGCAGTTCTTC.

The CDR3 nucleotides are TGTGCCAGCAGTGACCGAGGGGGCAGATTCGATGAGCAGTTCTTC. It is translated as CASSDRGGRFDEQFF. The chain uses TRBV6-4 and TRBJ2-1; 7 nucleotides line up with TRBD1. V lost 2 bases to trimming and J lost 8 bases; unmatched junction nucleotides: 9. The CDR3 totals 15 residues. The V gene's germline CDR1 is MRHNA and CDR2 SNTAGT.

About this clone: Additional DNA sequences in this sample encode the identical CDR3. The rearrangement joins TRBV7-2 to TRBJ2-5; 7 nucleotides align to TRBD2. Trimming took 5 bases from V and 0 from J; bases not matched to a gene: 3. The length of the CDR3 is 14 residues. Looked up from germline, CDR1 is SGHTA and CDR2 is FQGNSA. For the CDR3, the DNA is TGTGCCAGCAGCCCGCGGGGGAACCAAGAGACCCAGTACTTC. It codes for CASSPRGNQETQYF.

This chain connects TRBV19 to TRBJ2-3; 7 nucleotides align to TRBD2. Germline CDR1 LNHDA, CDR2 SQIVND (reference sequence). After removal of 7 bases from V and 6 bases from J, the junction contained 1 base not matched to a gene. The CDR3 totals 11 residues. The CDR3 here is CASKRDDTQYF. CDR3 bases: TGTGCCAGTAAGCGGGATGATACGCAGTATTTT.

The genes are TRBV6-5 and TRBJ2-2; the match to TRBD1 covers 10 bases. The CDR3 length is 14 residues. CDR1 and CDR2 from the germline V gene are MNHEY and SVGAGI. Trimming at V came to 6 bases and at J to 4 bases, leaving 2 bases not matched to a gene. CDR3 nucleotide sequence: TGTGCCAGCAGCCGGGACAGGGGCACCGGGGAGCTGTTTTTT. It yields the protein CASSRDRGTGELFF.

The V call is TRBV2, the J call TRBJ2-7, with D perhaps matching TRBD2 (6 bases). Per the germline V gene, CDR1 is SNHLY and CDR2 is FYNNEI. V was pared by 4 bases and J by 9 bases, with 19 bases between. The CDR3 is made up of 14 amino acids. This CDR3 reads CASSATVPLGRQYF. The CDR3 DNA reads TGTGCCAGCAGTGCGACAGTACCCCTCGGGAGGCAGTACTTC.

The chain carries TRBV11-2 and TRBJ1-2; possibly TRBD1 for D (6 bases). Between the trimmed V and J ends, which lost 0 bases and 4 bases, there was a span of 9 bases. Per the germline V gene, CDR1 is SGHAT and CDR2 is FQNNGV. The length of the CDR3 is 14 residues. The CDR3 region is CASSLDDRRYGYTF. In DNA form, the CDR3 reads TGTGCCAGCAGCTTAGACGACAGGCGCTATGGCTACACCTTC. The full variable domain, with the rest looked up from reference TRBV11-2 and TRBJ1-2, is EAGVAQSPRYKIIEKRQSVAFWCNPISGHATLYWYQQILGQGPKLLIQFQNNGVVDDSQLPKDRFSAERLKGVDSTLKIQPAKLEDSAVYLCASSLDDRRYGYTFGSGTRLTVV.

The chain joins TRBV7-9 to TRBJ1-1; D call uncertain. The germline V gene encodes CDR1 SEHNR and CDR2 FQNEAQ (reference sequence). Trimming took 7 bases from V and 5 from J, leaving 20 bases between them. There are 15 residues in the CDR3. The CDR3 DNA sequence: TGTGCCAGCACCCCGTCCTCGGAGAGGGCGACTGAAGCTTTCTTT. Translating it yields CASTPSSERATEAFF.

The rearrangement links TRBV4-2 to TRBJ1-2; 7 bases fit TRBD1. The CDR3 sequence is 15 residues long. The junction had 7 bases not matched to a gene; V was cut back by 5 bases and J by 1 base. Per germline, CDR1 LGHNA and CDR2 YNFKEQ. This CDR3 reads CASSYDRDLNYGYTF. DNA for the CDR3: TGTGCCAGCAGCTACGACAGGGACCTTAACTATGGCTACACCTTC.

This clone turned up a few times. The chain is built from TRBV4-3 and TRBJ1-2, with 8 bases identical to TRBD1. Germline V gene lookup returns CDR1 LGHNA and CDR2 YSLEER. The length of the CDR3 is 15 residues. The V segment lost 3 bases and the J segment 7 bases; nucleotides outside the gene matches: 10. The CDR3 protein is CASSQDGQGARGYTF. CDR3 sequence (DNA): TGCGCCAGCAGCCAGGACGGGCAGGGGGCGCGTGGCTACACCTTC.

About this clone: Distinct nucleotide sequences in the sample also encode this CDR3. The chain has TRBV27 and TRBJ1-2; D uncertain. This CDR3 region has 12 residues. CDR1 is MNHEY, CDR2 SMNVEV, per germline (reference sequence). The germline V and J ends were trimmed by 4 bases and 7 bases, with 10 bases remaining between them. CDR3 protein: CASSSASGGYTF. The CDR3 DNA reads as TGTGCCAGCAGTTCGGCTAGTGGTGGCTACACCTTC.

This chain links TRBV27 with TRBJ2-7, with 11 positions matching TRBD1. The CDR3 totals 14 residues. Germline assignment: CDR1 MNHEY and CDR2 SMNVEV (reference sequence). V lost 5 bases, J lost 6 bases, and 6 bases stayed unmatched. The CDR3 sequence: CASSIGTGGGEQYF. DNA for the CDR3: TGTGCCAGCAGTATCGGGACAGGGGGAGGCGAGCAGTACTTC.

The genes are TRBV9 and TRBJ1-2; D may be TRBD1 (6 bases). The CDR3 runs to 14 residues. The germline CDR1 and CDR2 sequences are SGDLS and YYNGEE. V was cut by 5 bases and J by 4 bases, with 15 bases left in between. This CDR3 is CASRKQGTGYGYTF. In DNA, the CDR3 is TGTGCCAGCAGAAAACAGGGTACGGGCTATGGCTACACCTTC.

The J gene is TRBJ2-5, the V gene TRBV20-1; possibly TRBD1 for D (6 bases). The V end was cut by 4 bases, the J end by 3 bases, with 6 bases between. Germline V gene sequence: CDR1 DFQATT, CDR2 SNEGSKA (reference sequence). The CDR3 runs to 11 residues. The CDR3 region has the DNA TGCAGTGCTACAGGGGAAGAGACCCAGTACTTC. Its translation: CSATGEETQYF.

The CDR3 region is CASSWLETATGAFF. The CDR3 bases are TGTGCCAGTAGTTGGCTGGAGACCGCCACGGGAGCTTTCTTT. The chain employs TRBV19 and TRBJ1-1; D not certain. The V end lost 5 bases, the J end lost 10 bases, and 20 bases lay between the germline ends. Per germline, CDR1 LNHDA and CDR2 SQIVND (reference sequence). This CDR3 has 14 amino acids.